The 7 T cell receptor beta chains presented below share a single source sample, sequenced in a study of OX40 agonist ivuxolimab in advanced cancers. Libraries were prepared by immunoSEQ multiplex PCR; TCRdb keeps only in-frame clonotypes and omits some of them. The data contain 85,000 to 100,000 clones, around 90% of them singletons. The sample consisted of CD4+ or CD8+ T cells sorted from blood, taken in a trial of the OX40 agonist ivuxolimab. These receptors all come from an adult with an advanced solid tumor such as melanoma, head and neck, liver or kidney cancer.

The V and J genes are TRBV7-2 and TRBJ2-7; possible D gene TRBD1, 7 bases. This CDR3 has 14 residues. Between the trimmed V and J ends, which lost 5 bases and 2 bases, there was a span of 13 bases. CDR1 and CDR2 (germline): SGHTA, FQGNSA. The CDR3 sequence: CASSRGTVTYEQYF. As DNA, the CDR3 is TGTGCCAGCAGCCGCGGGACAGTAACCTACGAGCAGTACTTC.

Only one count was recorded for this clone. This chain uses TRBV2 with TRBJ1-6; D call uncertain. The V gene's germline CDR1 is SNHLY and CDR2 FYNNEI. CDR3 length equals 14 residues. V lost 1 base, J lost 11 bases, and 12 bases lay in between. CDR3 DNA sequence: TGTGCCAGCAGTGAAGAAGGTTTTGGGGCACCCCTCCACTTT. Encoded protein: CASSEEGFGAPLHF.

The chain carries TRBV6-5 and TRBJ2-7; the D gene is possibly TRBD1 (6 bases). Trimming removed 6 bases from V and 2 bases from J, with 17 bases in between. The CDR3 runs to 15 residues. The V gene's germline CDR1 is MNHEY and CDR2 SVGAGI. CDR3 in amino acids: CASRLTGTNPYEQYF. CDR3 DNA: TGTGCCAGCAGACTAACAGGGACAAACCCCTACGAGCAGTACTTC.

This sequence joins TRBV6-5 and TRBJ2-3; D may be TRBD1 or TRBD2 (5 bases each). The germline V gene has CDR1 MNHEY and CDR2 SVGAGI. The CDR3 is made up of 14 amino acids. V was cut by 7 bases and J by 1 base, with 12 bases left in between. The chain's CDR3 is CASIRDGGTDTQYF. The CDR3 bases are TGTGCCAGCATCCGGGACGGAGGCACAGATACGCAGTATTTT.

The chain joins TRBV5-1 to TRBJ1-4; D gene ambiguous. This CDR3 has 14 residues. The germline CDR1 and CDR2 sequences are SGHRS and YFSETQ. V was trimmed by 2 bases and J by 0 bases, leaving 5 bases between them. The CDR3 loop is CASSLQATNEKLFF. DNA for the CDR3: TGCGCCAGCAGCTTACAAGCAACTAATGAAAAACTGTTTTTT.

This chain connects TRBV7-2 to TRBJ1-2; D not certain. V lost 5 bases and J 3 bases, leaving 13 bases between the germline ends. The CDR3 sequence is 14 residues long. Germline loops: CDR1 SGHTA, CDR2 FQGNSA. CDR3 in amino acids: CASSPGVADYGYTF. As DNA, the CDR3 is TGTGCCAGCAGCCCCGGTGTAGCCGACTATGGCTACACCTTC. The full variable domain, its missing parts supplied by reference TRBV7-2 and TRBJ1-2, is GAGVSQSPSNKVTEKGKDVELRCDPISGHTALYWYRQSLGQGLEFLIYFQGNSAPDKSGLPSDRFSAERTGGSVSTLTIQRTQQEDSAVYLCASSPGVADYGYTFGSGTRLTVV.

This clone has a single count. The same CDR3 also results from other DNA sequences found in this sample. The chain is built from TRBV2 and TRBJ1-2; TRBD1 aligns across 10 bases. The CDR3 covers 13 residues. Germline CDR1 reads SNHLY; CDR2 reads FYNNEI. V shed 6 bases and J 8 bases; nucleotides not matched to a gene: 6. This chain's CDR3 is CASRGQGIYGYTF. The CDR3 region has the DNA TGTGCCAGCAGGGGACAGGGGATTTACGGCTACACCTTC.